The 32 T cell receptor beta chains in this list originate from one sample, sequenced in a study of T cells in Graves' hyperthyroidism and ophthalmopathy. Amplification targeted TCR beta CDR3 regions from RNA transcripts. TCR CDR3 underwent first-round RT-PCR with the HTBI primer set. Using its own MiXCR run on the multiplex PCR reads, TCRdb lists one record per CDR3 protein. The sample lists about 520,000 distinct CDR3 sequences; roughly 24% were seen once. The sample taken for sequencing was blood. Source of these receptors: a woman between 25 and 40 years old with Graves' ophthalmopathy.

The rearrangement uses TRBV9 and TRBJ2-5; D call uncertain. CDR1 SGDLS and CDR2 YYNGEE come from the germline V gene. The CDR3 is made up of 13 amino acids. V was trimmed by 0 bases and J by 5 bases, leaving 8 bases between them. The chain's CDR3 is CASSVGMQETQYF. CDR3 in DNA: TGTGCCAGCAGCGTAGGGATGCAGGAGACCCAGTACTTC.

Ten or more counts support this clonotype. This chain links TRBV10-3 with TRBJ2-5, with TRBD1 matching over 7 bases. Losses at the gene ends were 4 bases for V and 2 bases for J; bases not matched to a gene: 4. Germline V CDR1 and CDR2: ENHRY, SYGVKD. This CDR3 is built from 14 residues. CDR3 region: CAISASRGQETQYF. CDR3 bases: TGTGCCATCAGTGCAAGCAGGGGGCAAGAGACCCAGTACTTC.

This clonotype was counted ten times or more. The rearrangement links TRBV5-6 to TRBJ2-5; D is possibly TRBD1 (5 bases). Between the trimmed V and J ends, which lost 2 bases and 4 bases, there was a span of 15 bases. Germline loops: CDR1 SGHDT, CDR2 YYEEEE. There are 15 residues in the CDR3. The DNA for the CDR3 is TGTGCCAGCAGCTTTCAGGGCTATCAGCGAGAGACCCAGTACTTC. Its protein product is CASSFQGYQRETQYF.

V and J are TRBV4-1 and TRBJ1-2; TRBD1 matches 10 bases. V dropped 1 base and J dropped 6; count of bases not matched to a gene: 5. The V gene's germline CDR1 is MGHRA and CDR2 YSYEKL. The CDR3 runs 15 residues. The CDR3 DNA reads TGCGCCAGCAGCCAAGGAGCCGGGACAGGGGATGGCTACACCTTC. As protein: CASSQGAGTGDGYTF.

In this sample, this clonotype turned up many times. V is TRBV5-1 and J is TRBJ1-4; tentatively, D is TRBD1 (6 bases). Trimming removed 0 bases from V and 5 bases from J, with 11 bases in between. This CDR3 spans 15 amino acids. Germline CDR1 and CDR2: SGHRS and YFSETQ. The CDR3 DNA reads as TGCGCCAGCAGCTTGGAACAGGGATTGAATGAAAAACTGTTTTTT. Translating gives CASSLEQGLNEKLFF. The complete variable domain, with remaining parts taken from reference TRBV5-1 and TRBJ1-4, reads KAGVTQTPRYLIKTRGQQVTLSCSPISGHRSVSWYQQTPGQGLQFLFEYFSETQRNKGNFPGRFSGRQFSNSRSEMNVSTLELGDSALYLCASSLEQGLNEKLFFGSGTQLSVL.

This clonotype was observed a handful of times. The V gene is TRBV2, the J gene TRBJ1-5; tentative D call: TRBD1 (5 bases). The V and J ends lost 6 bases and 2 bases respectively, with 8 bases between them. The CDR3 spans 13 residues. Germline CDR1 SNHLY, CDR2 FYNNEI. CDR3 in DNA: TGTGCCAGCAGGGCGGGGGGCAATCAGCCCCAGCATTTT. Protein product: CASRAGGNQPQHF.

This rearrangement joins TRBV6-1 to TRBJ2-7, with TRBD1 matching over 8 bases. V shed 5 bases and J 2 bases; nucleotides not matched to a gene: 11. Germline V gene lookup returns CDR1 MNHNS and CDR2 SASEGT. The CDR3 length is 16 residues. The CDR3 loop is CASSIGQGSYPYEQYF. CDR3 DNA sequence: TGTGCCAGCAGTATCGGACAGGGAAGTTATCCCTACGAGCAGTACTTC.

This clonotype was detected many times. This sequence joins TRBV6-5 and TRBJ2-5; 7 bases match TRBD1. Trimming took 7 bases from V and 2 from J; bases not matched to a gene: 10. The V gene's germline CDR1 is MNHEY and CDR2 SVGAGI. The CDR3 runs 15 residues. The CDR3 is CASTSWSGGQETQYF. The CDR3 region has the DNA TGTGCCAGCACAAGTTGGTCAGGGGGTCAAGAGACCCAGTACTTC.

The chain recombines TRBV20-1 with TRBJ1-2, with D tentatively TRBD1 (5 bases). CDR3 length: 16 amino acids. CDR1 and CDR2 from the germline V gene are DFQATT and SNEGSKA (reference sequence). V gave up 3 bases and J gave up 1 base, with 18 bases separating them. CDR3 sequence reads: CSARRDRGWVNYGYTF. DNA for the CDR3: TGCAGTGCTAGGAGGGACCGAGGGTGGGTTAACTATGGCTACACCTTC.

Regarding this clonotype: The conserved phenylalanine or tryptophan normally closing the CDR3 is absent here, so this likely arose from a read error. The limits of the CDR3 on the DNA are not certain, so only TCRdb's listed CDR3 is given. CDR3 in amino acids: CASSRQNTGELVL. The chain uses TRBV12-3 or TRBV12-4 and TRBJ2-2. The CDR3 spans 13 residues, counting both ends.

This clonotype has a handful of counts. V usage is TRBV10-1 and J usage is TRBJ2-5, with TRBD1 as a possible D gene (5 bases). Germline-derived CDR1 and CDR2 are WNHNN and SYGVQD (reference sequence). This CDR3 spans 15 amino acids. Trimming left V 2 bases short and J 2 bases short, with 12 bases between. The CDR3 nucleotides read TGCGCCAGCAGTGAGGCAACAGGCCCACAAGAGACCCAGTACTTC. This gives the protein CASSEATGPQETQYF.

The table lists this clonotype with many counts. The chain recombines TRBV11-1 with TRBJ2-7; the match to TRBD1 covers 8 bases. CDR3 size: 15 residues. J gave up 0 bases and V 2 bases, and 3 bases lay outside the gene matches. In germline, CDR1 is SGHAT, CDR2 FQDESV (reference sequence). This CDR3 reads CASSLYGTGSYEQYF. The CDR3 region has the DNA TGTGCCAGCAGCTTATATGGGACAGGCTCCTACGAGCAGTACTTC.

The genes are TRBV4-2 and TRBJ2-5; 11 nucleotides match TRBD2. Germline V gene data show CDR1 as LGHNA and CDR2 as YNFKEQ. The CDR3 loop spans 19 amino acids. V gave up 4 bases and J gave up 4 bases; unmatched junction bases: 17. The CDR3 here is CASSRIPGSGGARLETQYF. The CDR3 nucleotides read TGTGCCAGCAGCCGCATCCCCGGTAGCGGGGGGGCCCGCTTAGAGACCCAGTACTTC.

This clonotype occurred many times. CDR3 region: CSAPPDGGAQETQYF. In DNA, the CDR3 is TGCAGCGCCCCGCCGGACGGGGGGGCCCAAGAGACCCAGTACTTC. V usage is TRBV29-1 and J usage is TRBJ2-5, with 8 nucleotides matching TRBD2. This CDR3 is 15 amino acids long. Germline CDR1 reads SQVTM; CDR2 reads ANQGSEA. J gave up 1 base and V 7 bases, and 11 bases lay outside the gene matches.

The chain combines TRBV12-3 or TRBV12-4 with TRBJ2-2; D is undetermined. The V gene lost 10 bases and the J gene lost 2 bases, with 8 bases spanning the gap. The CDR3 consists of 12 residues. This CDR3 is CATVVNTGELFF. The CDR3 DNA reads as TGTGCCACCGTCGTAAACACCGGGGAGCTGTTTTTT.

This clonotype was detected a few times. CDR3 region: CSAEDQPGRGTYEQYF. The CDR3 nucleotides read TGCAGTGCGGAGGACCAACCCGGACGGGGAACCTACGAGCAGTACTTC. J is TRBJ2-7 and V is TRBV20-1; D is possibly TRBD2 (5 bases). Germline V gives CDR1 DFQATT, CDR2 SNEGSKA (reference sequence). V dropped 6 bases and J dropped 2 bases, with 23 bases sitting between them. This CDR3 is 16 amino acids long.

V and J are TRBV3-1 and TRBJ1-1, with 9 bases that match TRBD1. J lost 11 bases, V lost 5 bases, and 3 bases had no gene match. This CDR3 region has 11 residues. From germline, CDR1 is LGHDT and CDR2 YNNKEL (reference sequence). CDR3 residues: CASSGDRVAFF. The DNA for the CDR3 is TGTGCCAGCAGCGGGGACAGGGTCGCTTTCTTT.

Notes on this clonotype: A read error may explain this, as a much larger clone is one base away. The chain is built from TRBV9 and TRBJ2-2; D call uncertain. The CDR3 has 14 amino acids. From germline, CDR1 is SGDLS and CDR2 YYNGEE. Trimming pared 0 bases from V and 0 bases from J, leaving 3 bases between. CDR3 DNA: TGTGCCAGCAGCGTAGCGACGAACACCGGGGAGCTGTTTTTT. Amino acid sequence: CASSVATNTGELFF.

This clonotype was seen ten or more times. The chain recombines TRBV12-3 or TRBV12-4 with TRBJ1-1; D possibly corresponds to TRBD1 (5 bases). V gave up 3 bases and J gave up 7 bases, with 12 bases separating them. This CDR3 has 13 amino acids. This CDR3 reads CASSFLGVDEAFF. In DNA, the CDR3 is TGTGCCAGCAGTTTTCTGGGGGTGGATGAAGCTTTCTTT.

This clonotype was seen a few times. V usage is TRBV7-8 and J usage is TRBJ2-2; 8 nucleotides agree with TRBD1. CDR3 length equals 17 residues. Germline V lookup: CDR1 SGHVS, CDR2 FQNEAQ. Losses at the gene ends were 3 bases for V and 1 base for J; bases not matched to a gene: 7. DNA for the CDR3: TGTGCCAGCAGCTTTCGCCGGGACAGGCAGAACACCGGGGAGCTGTTTTTT. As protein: CASSFRRDRQNTGELFF.

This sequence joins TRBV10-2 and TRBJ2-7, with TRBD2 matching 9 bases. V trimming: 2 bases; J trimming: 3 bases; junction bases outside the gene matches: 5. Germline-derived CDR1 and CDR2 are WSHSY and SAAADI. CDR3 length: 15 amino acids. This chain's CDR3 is CASSEAAGGIYEQYF. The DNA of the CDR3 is TGCGCCAGCAGTGAGGCAGCGGGGGGAATCTACGAGCAGTACTTC.

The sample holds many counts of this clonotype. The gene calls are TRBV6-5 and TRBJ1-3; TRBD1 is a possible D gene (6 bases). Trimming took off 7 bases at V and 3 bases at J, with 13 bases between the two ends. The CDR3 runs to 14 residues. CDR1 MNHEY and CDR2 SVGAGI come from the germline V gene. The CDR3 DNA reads TGTGCCAGCATTATGGCAGGGGATGGAAACACCATATATTTT. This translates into CASIMAGDGNTIYF.

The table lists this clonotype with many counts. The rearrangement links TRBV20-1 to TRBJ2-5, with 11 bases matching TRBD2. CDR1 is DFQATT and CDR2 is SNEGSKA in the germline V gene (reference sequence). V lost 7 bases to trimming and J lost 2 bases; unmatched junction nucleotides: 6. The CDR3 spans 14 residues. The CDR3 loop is CSGGTSGFQETQYF. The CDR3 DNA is TGCAGTGGGGGGACTAGCGGATTTCAAGAGACCCAGTACTTC.

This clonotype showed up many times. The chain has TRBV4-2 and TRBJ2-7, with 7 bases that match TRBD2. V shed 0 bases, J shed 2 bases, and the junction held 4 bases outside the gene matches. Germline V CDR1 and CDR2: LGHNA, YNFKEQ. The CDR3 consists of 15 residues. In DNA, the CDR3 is TGTGCCAGCAGCCAAGAAGCTAGCGGAGCCTACGAGCAGTACTTC. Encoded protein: CASSQEASGAYEQYF.

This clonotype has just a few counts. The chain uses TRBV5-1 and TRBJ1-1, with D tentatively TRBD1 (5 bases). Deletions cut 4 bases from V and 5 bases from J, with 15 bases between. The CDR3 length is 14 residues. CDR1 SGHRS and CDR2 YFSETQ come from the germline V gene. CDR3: CASSPGPGGTEAFF. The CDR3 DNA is TGCGCCAGCAGCCCGGGTCCGGGGGGGACTGAAGCTTTCTTT. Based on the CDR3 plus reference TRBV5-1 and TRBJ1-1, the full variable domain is KAGVTQTPRYLIKTRGQQVTLSCSPISGHRSVSWYQQTPGQGLQFLFEYFSETQRNKGNFPGRFSGRQFSNSRSEMNVSTLELGDSALYLCASSPGPGGTEAFFGQGTRLTVV.

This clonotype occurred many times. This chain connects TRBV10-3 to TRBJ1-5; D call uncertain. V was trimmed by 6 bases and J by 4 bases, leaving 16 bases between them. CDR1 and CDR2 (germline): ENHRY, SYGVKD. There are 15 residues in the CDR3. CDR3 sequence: CAISPDGNRNQPQHF. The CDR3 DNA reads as TGTGCCATCAGCCCGGACGGTAACCGTAATCAGCCCCAGCATTTT.

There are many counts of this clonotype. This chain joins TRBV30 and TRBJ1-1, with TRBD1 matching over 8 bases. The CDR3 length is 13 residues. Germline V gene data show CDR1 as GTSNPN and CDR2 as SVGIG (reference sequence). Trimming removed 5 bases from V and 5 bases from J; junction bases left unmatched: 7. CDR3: CAWPRQGRTEAFF. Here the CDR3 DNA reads TGTGCCTGGCCACGACAGGGGAGGACTGAAGCTTTCTTT.

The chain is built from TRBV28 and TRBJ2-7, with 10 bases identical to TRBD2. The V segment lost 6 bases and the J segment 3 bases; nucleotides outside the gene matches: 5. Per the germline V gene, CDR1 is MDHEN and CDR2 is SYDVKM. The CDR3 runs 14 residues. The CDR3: CASRGLARLYEQYF. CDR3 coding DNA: TGTGCCAGCAGGGGACTAGCGCGCCTCTACGAGCAGTACTTC. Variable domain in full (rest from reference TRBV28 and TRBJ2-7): DVKVTQSSRYLVKRTGEKVFLECVQDMDHENMFWYRQDPGLGLRLIYFSYDVKMKEKGDIPEGYSVSREKKERFSLILESASTNQTSMYLCASRGLARLYEQYFGPGTRLTVT.

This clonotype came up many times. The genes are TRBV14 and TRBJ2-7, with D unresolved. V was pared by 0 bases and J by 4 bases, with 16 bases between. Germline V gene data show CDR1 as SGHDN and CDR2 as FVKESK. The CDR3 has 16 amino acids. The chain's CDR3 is CASSQDAAVGSYEQYF. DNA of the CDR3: TGTGCCAGCAGCCAAGATGCGGCGGTCGGGTCTTACGAGCAGTACTTC.

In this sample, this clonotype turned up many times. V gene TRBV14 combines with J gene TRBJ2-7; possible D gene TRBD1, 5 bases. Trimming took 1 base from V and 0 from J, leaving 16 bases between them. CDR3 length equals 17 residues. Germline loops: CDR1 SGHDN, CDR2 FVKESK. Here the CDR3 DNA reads TGTGCCAGCAGCCAAGTGTTCGTTCTGGGGCCCTCCTACGAGCAGTACTTC. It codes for CASSQVFVLGPSYEQYF.

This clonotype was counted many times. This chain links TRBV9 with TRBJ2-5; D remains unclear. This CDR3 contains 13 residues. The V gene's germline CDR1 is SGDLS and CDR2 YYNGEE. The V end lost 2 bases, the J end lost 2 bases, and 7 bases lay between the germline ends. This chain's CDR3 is CASSVAPQETQYF. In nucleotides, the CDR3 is TGTGCCAGCAGCGTGGCCCCACAAGAGACCCAGTACTTC.

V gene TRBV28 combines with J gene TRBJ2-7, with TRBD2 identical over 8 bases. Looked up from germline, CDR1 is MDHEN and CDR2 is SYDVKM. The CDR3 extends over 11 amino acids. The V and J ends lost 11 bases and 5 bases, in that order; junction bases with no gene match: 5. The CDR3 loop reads CAVTSANEQYF. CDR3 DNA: TGTGCCGTGACTAGCGCCAACGAGCAGTACTTC.